This paragraph reports one T cell receptor beta chain. Its antigen is undetermined. This sample is drawn from a study of T-cell reconstitution after alpha-beta-depleted transplantation in children. Study findings and constraints: Hyperexpanded clones declined; after one year, newly produced T cells mostly supplied diversity.

V was trimmed by 1 base and J by 0 bases, leaving 7 bases between them. This CDR3 has 15 amino acids. Germline V gives CDR1 SGHRS, CDR2 YFSETQ. It was with unique molecular identifiers that the TCRbeta library was prepared. TCRdb processed the PCR reads anew with MiXCR; each CDR3 protein has one entry. Of 450,000 to 550,000 distinct CDR3 sequences listed, about an eighth are singletons. V is TRBV5-1 and J is TRBJ2-2; D gene uncertain. This clonotype originated in a female patient aged 2-10 years who had a stem cell transplant for aplastic anemia, so the T cells may come from the graft donor. The source was PBMCs, mostly from graft donor cells, collected 180 days after TCRalphabeta/CD19-depleted stem cell transplant. The CDR3 protein is CASSLTGANTGELFF. DNA of the CDR3: TGCGCCAGCAGCTTGACGGGCGCGAACACCGGGGAGCTGTTTTTT.